The rows below give T cell receptor beta chains drawn from one sample of a study of T cell responses to AZD1222 COVID-19 vaccine. Some clones are missing from TCRdb's copy, which holds only in-frame ones; the method was immunoSEQ multiplex PCR. The sample records some 150,000 clones, roughly nine tenths being singletons. Sequences were derived from peripheral blood, sampled 28 days after the second AZD1222 dose. All receptors come from an adult who received the AZD1222 COVID-19 vaccine. Both conserved end residues are part of each CDR3. A D gene is named only where the DNA matches it firmly. Size is omitted from some rows. Given values are once, few, many or a class for expanded clones.

D,length,V,J,size,CDR3,DNA
NA,14,TRBV6-5,TRBJ1-1,NA,CASRERLGGPSAFF,TGTGCCAGCAGAGAGAGGCTTGGGGGTCCCTCGGCTTTCTTT
TRBD1,16,TRBV5-5,TRBJ1-6,NA,CASSLVIGTGNSPLHF,TGTGCCAGCAGCTTGGTAATAGGGACAGGGAATTCACCCCTCCACTTT
NA,14,TRBV6-5,TRBJ2-7,NA,CASRDPGLSYEQYF,TGTGCCAGCAGAGATCCGGGACTCTCCTACGAGCAGTACTTC
NA,14,TRBV5-4,TRBJ2-3,NA,CASDLGGSTDTQYF,TGTGCCAGCGACCTAGGAGGAAGCACGGATACGCAGTATTTT
NA,15,TRBV5-1,TRBJ2-1,NA,CASSATGGAYNEQFF,TGCGCCAGCAGCGCGACAGGTGGGGCATACAATGAGCAGTTCTTC
TRBD1,15,TRBV2,TRBJ1-1,NA,CASNPRTGGDTEAFF,TGTGCCAGCAACCCTCGGACAGGGGGGGACACTGAAGCTTTCTTT
NA,16,TRBV18,TRBJ2-1,NA,CASSPELWSSYNEQFF,TGTGCCAGCTCACCCGAATTATGGAGCTCCTACAATGAGCAGTTCTTC
TRBD1,15,TRBV5-1,TRBJ1-2,NA,CASSLGILDRNGYTF,TGCGCCAGCAGCTTGGGGATCTTGGACAGGAATGGCTACACCTTC
TRBD1,15,TRBV6-5,TRBJ1-1,once,CATQRGTAVNTEAFF,TGTGCCACCCAGAGGGGGACAGCCGTGAACACTGAAGCTTTCTTT
NA,14,TRBV7-2,TRBJ1-1,NA,CASSLQVLNTEAFF,TGTGCCAGCAGCTTACAGGTATTGAACACTGAAGCTTTCTTT
TRBD1,13,TRBV7-2,TRBJ1-1,NA,CASSPGQGDRAFF,TGTGCCAGCAGCCCGGGACAGGGGGATAGAGCTTTCTTT
TRBD1,15,TRBV15,TRBJ1-4,few,CATSGRQGVNEKLFF,TGTGCCACCAGCGGACGACAGGGGGTTAATGAAAAACTGTTTTTT
TRBD1,15,TRBV4-2,TRBJ1-2,NA,CASRSGTGSFYGYTF,TGTGCCAGCAGATCCGGGACAGGGTCCTTCTATGGCTACACCTTC
NA,14,TRBV4-2,TRBJ1-2,NA,CASSQRAGSDGYTF,TGTGCCAGCAGCCAAAGGGCCGGCAGTGATGGCTACACCTTC
NA,12,TRBV18,TRBJ2-5,NA,CASSPGMETQYF,TGTGCCAGCTCACCAGGGATGGAGACCCAGTACTTC
NA,16,TRBV5-6,TRBJ1-5,NA,CASSLAGGRINQPQHF,TGTGCCAGCAGCTTGGCCGGGGGGCGGATCAATCAGCCCCAGCATTTT
NA,11,TRBV3-1/TRBV3-2,TRBJ2-3,NA,CASSQTDTQYF,TGTGCCAGCAGCCAAACAGATACGCAGTATTTT
TRBD1,15,TRBV7-2,TRBJ1-3,NA,CASSLGQNSGNTIYF,TGTGCCAGCAGCTTGGGACAGAACTCTGGAAACACCATATATTTT